Below are 26 T cell receptor beta chains sequenced from a single sample in a study of T cells in Graves' hyperthyroidism and ophthalmopathy (dated by TCRdb to between 2018 and 2021). Libraries came from multiplex PCR. The instrument was an Illumina HiSeq 2000. TCR beta CDR3 regions were amplified from RNA transcripts. The TCR CDR3 was subjected to a first round of RT-PCR using the HTBI primer set and the Qiagen OneStep RT-PCR kit. Through fastp at Q25 and MiXCR, TCRdb rebuilt clones from the public reads, retaining in-frame beta chains. Rows matching on CDR3 protein sequence are summarized as one entry with the most common DNA and genes. The sample table holds hundreds of thousands of distinct CDR3 sequences, of which around 15% were seen once. The ten largest account for 3% to 4.5% of the sample. Sequencing was carried out using blood. These receptors were collected from a woman between 25 and 40 years old with Graves' hyperthyroidism.

In this sample, this clonotype turned up many times. The chain carries TRBV5-6 and TRBJ2-5, with D perhaps matching TRBD1 (5 bases). V gave up 4 bases and J gave up 7 bases, with 14 bases separating them. This CDR3 region has 13 residues. Per the germline V gene, CDR1 is SGHDT and CDR2 is YYEEEE. CDR3 loop: CASSTDTRGTQYF. For the CDR3, the DNA is TGTGCCAGCAGCACGGACACTCGAGGGACCCAGTACTTC.

The table lists this clonotype with many counts. The chain uses TRBV28 and TRBJ2-7; TRBD1 matches 7 bases. Germline CDR1 MDHEN, CDR2 SYDVKM. The junction had 10 bases not matched to a gene; V was cut back by 3 bases and J by 2 bases. The CDR3 has 16 residues. CDR3 DNA sequence: TGTGCCAGCAGTTTCCCCCTTCAGGGGGATCCCTACGAGCAGTACTTC. Amino acid sequence: CASSFPLQGDPYEQYF.

Ten or more counts support this clonotype. The CDR3: CAWTPTGTEAFF. The CDR3 DNA follows: TGTGCCTGGACCCCGACAGGGACTGAAGCTTTCTTT. The V gene is TRBV30, the J gene TRBJ1-1; 7 positions agree with TRBD1. This CDR3 is 12 amino acids long. V lost 4 bases, J lost 5 bases, and 4 bases stayed unmatched. Germline loops: CDR1 GTSNPN, CDR2 SVGIG (reference sequence). Supplemented by reference TRBV30 and TRBJ1-1, the full variable domain reads SQTIHQWPATLVQPVGSPLSLECTVEGTSNPNLYWYRQAAGRGLQLLFYSVGIGQISSEVPQNLSASRPQDRQFILSSKKLLLSDSGFYLCAWTPTGTEAFFGQGTRLTVV.

This chain links TRBV6-2 or TRBV6-3 with TRBJ1-5; the match to TRBD1 covers 10 bases. The V gene's germline CDR1 is MNHEY and CDR2 SVGEGT. The CDR3 is made up of 17 amino acids. The junction had 7 bases not matched to a gene; V was cut back by 5 bases and J by 0 bases. CDR3 bases: TGTGCCAGCAGTAGCCGGGACAGGGGATATAGCAATCAGCCCCAGCATTTT. The encoded protein is CASSSRDRGYSNQPQHF.

This clonotype occurred many times. The J gene is TRBJ1-4, the V gene TRBV28; 7 positions agree with TRBD1. After removal of 6 bases from V and 10 bases from J, the junction contained 14 bases not matched to a gene. The CDR3 extends over 15 amino acids. Germline CDR1 is MDHEN and CDR2 is SYDVKM. The CDR3 nucleotides read TGTGCCAGCAGCCTCGACTGGCAGGGGGTGGGAAAACTGTTTTTT. Encoded protein: CASSLDWQGVGKLFF.

The table lists this clonotype with many counts. The genes are TRBV29-1 and TRBJ2-5; TRBD2 aligns across 8 bases. The CDR3 has 15 residues. V lost 6 bases and J lost 3; bases outside the gene matches: 12. Germline V gene sequence: CDR1 SQVTM, CDR2 ANQGSEA. The CDR3 loop is CSVGKAGVREETQYF. DNA of the CDR3: TGCAGCGTGGGCAAAGCGGGAGTGCGGGAAGAGACCCAGTACTTC. The variable domain in full, with the rest retrieved from reference TRBV29-1 and TRBJ2-5, is SAVISQKPSRDICQRGTSLTIQCQVDSQVTMMFWYRQQPGQSLTLIATANQGSEATYESGFVIDKFPISRPNLTFSTLTVSNMSPEDSSIYLCSVGKAGVREETQYFGPGTRLLVL.

This clonotype was seen only a few times. The chain uses TRBV12-3 or TRBV12-4 and TRBJ2-1, with 12 positions matching TRBD2. The trim removed 3 bases at V and 3 bases at J, leaving 12 bases unmatched. There are 19 residues in the CDR3. As DNA, the CDR3 is TGTGCCAGCAGTTTTCGGCTAGCGGGAGGGCCAGATTACTACAATGAGCAGTTCTTC. Translation gives CASSFRLAGGPDYYNEQFF.

The table lists this clonotype with a few counts. The J gene is TRBJ2-3, the V gene TRBV29-1; D gene ambiguous. The CDR3 covers 13 residues. V shed 1 base and J shed 0 bases, with 5 bases lying between them. CDR1 is SQVTM and CDR2 is ANQGSEA in the germline V gene. CDR3 region: CSVEGSSTDTQYF. Here the CDR3 DNA reads TGCAGCGTTGAAGGATCTAGCACAGATACGCAGTATTTT.

This chain connects TRBV7-2 to TRBJ1-3; weak D call: TRBD1 (5 bases). This CDR3 contains 13 residues. Germline assignment: CDR1 SGHTA and CDR2 FQGNSA. V was shortened by 0 bases and J by 5 bases, with 5 bases between the two germline ends. CDR3 protein: CASSLADRNTIYF. CDR3 coding DNA: TGTGCCAGCAGCTTAGCGGACAGAAACACCATATATTTT.

This clonotype was detected a few times. The V gene is TRBV20-1, the J gene TRBJ2-7, with a tentative D call TRBD2 (6 bases). Per the germline V gene, CDR1 is DFQATT and CDR2 is SNEGSKA (reference sequence). With 6 bases removed from V and 0 bases from J, the gap between germline ends came to 18 bases. This CDR3 region has 15 residues. CDR3 sequence: CSAASGLAYSYEQYF. CDR3 DNA sequence: TGCAGTGCCGCGTCGGGGCTAGCGTACTCCTACGAGCAGTACTTC.

This chain links TRBV7-9 with TRBJ2-1; 9 bases align to TRBD2. CDR3 length: 17 residues. Germline V gene lookup returns CDR1 SEHNR and CDR2 FQNEAQ (reference sequence). The V segment lost 5 bases and the J segment 4 bases; nucleotides outside the gene matches: 12. CDR3 bases: TGTGCCAGCAGCCCCACAACCCCAAGCGGGGGGTACAATGAGCAGTTCTTC. It specifies CASSPTTPSGGYNEQFF.

This clonotype appeared many times. V is TRBV5-1 and J is TRBJ2-1; no firm D call. The germline V and J ends were trimmed by 4 bases and 11 bases, with 19 bases remaining between them. Per the germline V gene, CDR1 is SGHRS and CDR2 is YFSETQ. The CDR3 sequence is 14 residues long. The CDR3 spells CASSPDDPEIQQFF. CDR3 in DNA: TGCGCCAGCAGCCCCGACGATCCCGAGATTCAGCAGTTCTTC.

The chain carries TRBV7-2 and TRBJ2-6; the D gene is possibly TRBD2 (5 bases). Looked up from germline, CDR1 is SGHTA and CDR2 is FQGNSA. CDR3 size: 19 residues. Trimming pared 2 bases from V and 0 bases from J, leaving 17 bases between. In DNA, the CDR3 is TGTGCCAGCAGCTTACGCGGGCCCCTTCAGAGCTCTGGGGCCAACGTCCTGACTTTC. As protein: CASSLRGPLQSSGANVLTF.

This clonotype was seen many times. The gene calls are TRBV6-2 or TRBV6-3 and TRBJ2-2, with 10 bases fitting TRBD2. This CDR3 has 17 amino acids. Germline V gene data show CDR1 as MNHEY and CDR2 as SVGEGT. Germline trimming cut 0 bases from V and 1 base from J; bases unmatched to any gene: 2. The CDR3 coding sequence is TGTGCCAGCAGTTACTCGAGGACTAGCGGGAACACCGGGGAGCTGTTTTTT. Protein sequence: CASSYSRTSGNTGELFF.

This clonotype was seen ten or more times. The CDR3 reads CASSQVRTGENTEAFF. DNA for the CDR3: TGTGCCAGCAGCCAAGTTAGAACCGGAGAGAACACTGAAGCTTTCTTT. J is TRBJ1-1 and V is TRBV3-1; D not resolved. V was shortened by 1 base and J by 1 base, with 13 bases between the two germline ends. From germline, CDR1 is LGHDT and CDR2 YNNKEL (reference sequence). The CDR3 contains 16 residues. Variable domain in full (rest from reference TRBV3-1 and TRBJ1-1): DTAVSQTPKYLVTQMGNDKSIKCEQNLGHDTMYWYKQDSKKFLKIMFSYNNKELIINETVPNRFSPKSPDKAHLNLHINSLELGDSAVYFCASSQVRTGENTEAFFGQGTRLTVV.

Ten or more counts support this clonotype. The chain links TRBV3-1 to TRBJ2-7; tentatively, D is TRBD2 (6 bases). This CDR3 region has 15 residues. V was clipped by 0 bases and J by 2 bases, with 11 bases between them. The V gene's germline CDR1 is LGHDT and CDR2 YNNKEL (reference sequence). CDR3 DNA: TGTGCCAGCAGCCAAGAAACGGGGGTAACCTACGAGCAGTACTTC. Residues: CASSQETGVTYEQYF.

This clonotype was seen many times. The rearrangement joins TRBV28 to TRBJ2-3; D may match TRBD1 or TRBD2 (5 bases each). This CDR3 comprises 14 residues. V was pared by 6 bases and J by 7 bases, with 17 bases between. CDR1 is MDHEN, CDR2 SYDVKM, per germline. CDR3 bases: TGTGCCAGCAGAAACTCCGGGGCATCCCATACGCAGTATTTT. Its translation is CASRNSGASHTQYF.

Of note for this clonotype: A read error is possible here, since a much larger clone lies one base away. The chain carries TRBV12-3 or TRBV12-4 and TRBJ2-5; D is possibly TRBD2 (6 bases). The V end was cut by 7 bases, the J end by 1 base, with 16 bases between. The CDR3 extends over 15 amino acids. The CDR3 DNA follows: TGTGCCAGCAATATCGAAGCGGGCGGCCAAGAGACCCAGTACTTC. It codes for CASNIEAGGQETQYF.

A few counts support this clonotype. V is TRBV20-1 and J is TRBJ2-3; 7 nucleotides agree with TRBD2. With 0 bases clipped from V and 8 bases from J, the junction kept 11 bases outside the gene matches. The CDR3 contains 15 residues. The V gene's germline CDR1 is DFQATT and CDR2 SNEGSKA (reference sequence). Here the CDR3 reads CSAREGTTNRATQYF. CDR3 DNA: TGCAGTGCTAGAGAAGGGACTACAAATCGAGCTACGCAGTATTTT.

This clonotype was seen a handful of times. CDR3 protein: CASSIDRGTSGSYEQYF. CDR3 coding DNA: TGTGCCAGTAGTATAGACCGCGGGACTAGCGGGAGCTACGAGCAGTACTTC. V usage is TRBV19 and J usage is TRBJ2-7; TRBD2 aligns across 14 bases. Germline-derived CDR1 and CDR2 are LNHDA and SQIVND (reference sequence). V trimming: 0 bases; J trimming: 3 bases; junction bases outside the gene matches: 4. This CDR3 has 17 amino acids. The full variable domain, completed using reference TRBV19 and TRBJ2-7, is DGGITQSPKYLFRKEGQNVTLSCEQNLNHDAMYWYRQDPGQGLRLIYYSQIVNDFQKGDIAEGYSVSREKKESFPLTVTSAQKNPTAFYLCASSIDRGTSGSYEQYFGPGTRLTVT.

This clonotype was observed many times. This chain uses TRBV28 with TRBJ2-7, with 7 bases lining up with TRBD1. V was pared by 7 bases and J by 4 bases, with 10 bases of the junction left unmatched. The CDR3 length is 14 residues. Germline V gene lookup returns CDR1 MDHEN and CDR2 SYDVKM. CDR3 nucleotides: TGTGCCAGCACTACAGACAGGGCCCGATACGAGCAGTACTTC. Its protein product is CASTTDRARYEQYF. The full variable domain, rest sourced from reference TRBV28 and TRBJ2-7, is DVKVTQSSRYLVKRTGEKVFLECVQDMDHENMFWYRQDPGLGLRLIYFSYDVKMKEKGDIPEGYSVSREKKERFSLILESASTNQTSMYLCASTTDRARYEQYFGPGTRLTVT.

The table lists this clonotype with a count of one. The rearrangement uses TRBV28 and TRBJ2-3; 16 positions agree with TRBD2. V was pared by 6 bases and J by 5 bases, with 8 bases of the junction left unmatched. Germline lookup yields CDR1 MDHEN and CDR2 SYDVKM. This CDR3 is built from 17 residues. This chain's CDR3 is CASRGPGLAGGGDTQYF. The CDR3 region has the DNA TGTGCCAGCAGGGGACCGGGACTAGCGGGAGGGGGAGATACGCAGTATTTT.

The chain joins TRBV24-1 to TRBJ2-1, with TRBD2 matching over 13 bases. CDR3 length equals 16 residues. Unmatched junction bases numbered 5, after V lost 2 bases and J lost 8 bases. The V gene's germline CDR1 is KGHDR and CDR2 SFDVKD. The CDR3 sequence is CATSDWTSGSRDEQFF. CDR3 DNA sequence: TGTGCCACCAGTGATTGGACTAGCGGGAGTCGGGATGAGCAGTTCTTC.

The chain combines TRBV29-1 with TRBJ2-1; D is uncertain. Trimming removed 4 bases at V and 9 bases at J, with 22 bases between. The germline V gene encodes CDR1 SQVTM and CDR2 ANQGSEA. The CDR3 length is 15 residues. As DNA, the CDR3 is TGCAGCGTTGTGGGTATCGAATCCTGGGTTAGTGAGCAGTTCTTC. Its translation is CSVVGIESWVSEQFF.

This clonotype was seen a handful of times. V gene TRBV7-9 combines with J gene TRBJ1-1; D not certain. Germline V gives CDR1 SEHNR, CDR2 FQNEAQ (reference sequence). V lost 4 bases and J 0 bases, leaving 9 bases between the germline ends. The CDR3 covers 14 residues. CDR3 residues: CASSSPPMNTEAFF. The CDR3 DNA reads TGTGCCAGCAGCTCCCCTCCCATGAACACTGAAGCTTTCTTT.

This clonotype was detected many times. The V gene is TRBV5-1, the J gene TRBJ2-1, with 7 bases fitting TRBD1. The CDR3 has 15 residues. Germline V gene sequence: CDR1 SGHRS, CDR2 YFSETQ. V lost 3 bases, J lost 7 bases, and 10 bases stayed unmatched. The CDR3 nucleotides read TGCGCCAGCAGCTCCGGGACAGTCCCGAAGAATGAGCAGTTCTTC. Its translation is CASSSGTVPKNEQFF.